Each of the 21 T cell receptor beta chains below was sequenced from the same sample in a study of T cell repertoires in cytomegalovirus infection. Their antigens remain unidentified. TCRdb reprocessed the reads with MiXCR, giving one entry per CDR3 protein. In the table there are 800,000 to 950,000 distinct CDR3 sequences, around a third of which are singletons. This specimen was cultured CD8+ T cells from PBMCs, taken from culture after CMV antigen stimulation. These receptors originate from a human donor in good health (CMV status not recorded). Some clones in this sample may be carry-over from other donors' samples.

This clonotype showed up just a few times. The CDR3 DNA follows: TGCGCCAGCAGCGACGACAGGAGCTCCTATAATTCACCCCTCCACTTT. Translating it yields CASSDDRSSYNSPLHF. The V and J genes are TRBV5-1 and TRBJ1-6; weak D call: TRBD1 (6 bases). Germline assignment: CDR1 SGHRS and CDR2 YFSETQ. The CDR3 has 16 residues. V was trimmed by 4 bases and J by 0 bases, leaving 11 bases between them.

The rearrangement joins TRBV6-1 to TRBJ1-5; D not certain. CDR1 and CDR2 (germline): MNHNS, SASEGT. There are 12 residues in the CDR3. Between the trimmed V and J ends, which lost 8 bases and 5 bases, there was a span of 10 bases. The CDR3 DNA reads TGTGCCAGCTGCCCCTTTGATCAGCCCCAGCATTTT. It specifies CASCPFDQPQHF.

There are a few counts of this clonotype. The CDR3 here is CASSIGKGYEQYV. For the CDR3, the DNA is TGTGCCAGTAGTATAGGAAAGGGGTACGAGCAGTACGTC. The V and J genes are TRBV19 and TRBJ2-7, with D possibly TRBD1 on 5 matching bases. Trimming left V 1 base short and J 4 bases short, with 8 bases between. Germline CDR1 and CDR2: LNHDA and SQIVND (reference sequence). The CDR3 covers 13 residues.

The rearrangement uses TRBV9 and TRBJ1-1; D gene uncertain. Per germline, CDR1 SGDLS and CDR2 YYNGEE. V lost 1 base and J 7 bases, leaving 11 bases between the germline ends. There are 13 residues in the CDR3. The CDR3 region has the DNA TGTGCCAGCAGCGTATCCGCGTCCAATGAAGCTTTCTTT. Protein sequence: CASSVSASNEAFF.

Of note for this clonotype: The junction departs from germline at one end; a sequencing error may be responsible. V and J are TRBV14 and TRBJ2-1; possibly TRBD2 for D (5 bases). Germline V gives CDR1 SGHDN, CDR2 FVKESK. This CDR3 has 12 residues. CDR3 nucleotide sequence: TGTGCCAACAGCCAAGGCCCGGGAAAGGCGTTCTTC. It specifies CANSQGPGKAFF.

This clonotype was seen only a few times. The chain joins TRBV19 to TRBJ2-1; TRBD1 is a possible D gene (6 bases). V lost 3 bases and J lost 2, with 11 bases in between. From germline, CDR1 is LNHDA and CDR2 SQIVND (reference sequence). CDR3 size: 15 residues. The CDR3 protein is CASSMWDTPYNEQFF. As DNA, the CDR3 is TGTGCCAGTAGTATGTGGGACACTCCCTACAATGAGCAGTTCTTC.

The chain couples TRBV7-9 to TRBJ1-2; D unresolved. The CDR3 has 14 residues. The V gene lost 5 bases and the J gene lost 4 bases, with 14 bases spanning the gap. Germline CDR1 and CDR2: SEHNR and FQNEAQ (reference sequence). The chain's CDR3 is CASSAPTESYGYTF. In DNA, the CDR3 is TGTGCCAGCAGCGCCCCGACGGAATCCTATGGCTACACCTTC. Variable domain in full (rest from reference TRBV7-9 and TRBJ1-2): DTGVSQNPRHKITKRGQNVTFRCDPISEHNRLYWYRQTLGQGPEFLTYFQNEAQLEKSRLLSDRFSAERPKGSFSTLEIQRTEQGDSAMYLCASSAPTESYGYTFGSGTRLTVV.

The CDR3 is CASSVGGGLSDTQYF. In DNA, the CDR3 is TGTGCCAGCAGCGTAGGCGGGGGGCTTAGCGATACGCAGTATTTT. The J gene is TRBJ2-3, the V gene TRBV9; 8 positions agree with TRBD2. The length of the CDR3 is 15 residues. Germline values: CDR1 SGDLS, CDR2 YYNGEE. The trim removed 0 bases at V and 6 bases at J, leaving 6 bases unmatched.

The DNA for the CDR3 is TGCAGCGTTGAAAGGGACAGTCCCTACGAGCAGTACTTC. Translated: CSVERDSPYEQYF. The chain is built from TRBV29-1 and TRBJ2-7; 7 nucleotides agree with TRBD1. The germline CDR1 and CDR2 sequences are SQVTM and ANQGSEA. The CDR3 spans 13 residues. V shed 2 bases and J 2 bases; nucleotides not matched to a gene: 3.

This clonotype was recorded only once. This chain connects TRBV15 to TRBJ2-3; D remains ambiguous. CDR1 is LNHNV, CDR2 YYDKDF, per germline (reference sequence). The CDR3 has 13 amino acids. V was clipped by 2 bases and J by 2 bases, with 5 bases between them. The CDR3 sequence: CATSRPPTDTQYF. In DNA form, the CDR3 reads TGTGCCACCAGCAGACCCCCCACAGATACGCAGTATTTT.

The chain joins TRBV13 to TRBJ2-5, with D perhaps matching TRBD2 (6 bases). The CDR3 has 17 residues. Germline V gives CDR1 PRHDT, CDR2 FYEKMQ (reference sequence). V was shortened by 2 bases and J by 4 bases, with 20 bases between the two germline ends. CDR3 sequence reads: CASSLRGLLPLGETQYF. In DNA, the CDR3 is TGTGCCAGCAGCTTACGGGGACTTTTACCTTTGGGAGAGACCCAGTACTTC.

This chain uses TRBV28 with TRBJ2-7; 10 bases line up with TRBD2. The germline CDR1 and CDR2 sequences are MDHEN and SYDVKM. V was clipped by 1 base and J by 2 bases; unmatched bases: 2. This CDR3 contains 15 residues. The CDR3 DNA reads TGTGCCAGCAGTTTATCCCTAGCGGGGGCCTACGAGCAGTACGTC. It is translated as CASSLSLAGAYEQYV.

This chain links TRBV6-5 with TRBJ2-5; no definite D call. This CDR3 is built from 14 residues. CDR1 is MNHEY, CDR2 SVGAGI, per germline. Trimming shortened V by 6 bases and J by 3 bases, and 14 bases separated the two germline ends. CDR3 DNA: TGTGCCAGCAGCCCATTTGGGGATGAAGAGACCCAGTACTTC. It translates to CASSPFGDEETQYF.

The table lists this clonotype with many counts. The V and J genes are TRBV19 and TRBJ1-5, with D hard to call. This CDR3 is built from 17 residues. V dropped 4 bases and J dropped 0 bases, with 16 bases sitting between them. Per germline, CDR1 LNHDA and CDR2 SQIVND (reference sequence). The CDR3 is CASSTTPPGYSNQPQHF. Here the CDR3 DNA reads TGTGCCAGTAGTACGACTCCCCCCGGGTATAGCAATCAGCCCCAGCATTTT.

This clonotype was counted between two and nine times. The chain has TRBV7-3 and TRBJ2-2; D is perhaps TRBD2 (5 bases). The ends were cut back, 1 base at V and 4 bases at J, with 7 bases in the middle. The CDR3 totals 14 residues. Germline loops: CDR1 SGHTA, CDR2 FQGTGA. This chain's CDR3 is CASSLIRGTGELFF. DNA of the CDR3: TGTGCCAGCAGCTTAATACGGGGCACCGGGGAGCTGTTTTTT.

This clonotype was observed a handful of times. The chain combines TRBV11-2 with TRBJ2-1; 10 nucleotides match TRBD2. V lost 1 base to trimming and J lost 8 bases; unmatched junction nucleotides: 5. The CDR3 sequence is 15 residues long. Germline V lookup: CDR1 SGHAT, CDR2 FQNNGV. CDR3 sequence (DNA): TGTGCCAGCAGCTTAGGCAGCGGGGGGGCCGATGAGCAGTTCTTC. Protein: CASSLGSGGADEQFF.

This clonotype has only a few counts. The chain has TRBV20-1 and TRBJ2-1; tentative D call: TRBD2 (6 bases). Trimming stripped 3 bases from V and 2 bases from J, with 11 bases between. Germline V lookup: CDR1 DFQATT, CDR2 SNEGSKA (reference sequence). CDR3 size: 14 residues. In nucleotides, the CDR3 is TGCAGTGCTAGCGGGTTAGCGGCCTACAATGAGCAGTTCTTC. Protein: CSASGLAAYNEQFF.

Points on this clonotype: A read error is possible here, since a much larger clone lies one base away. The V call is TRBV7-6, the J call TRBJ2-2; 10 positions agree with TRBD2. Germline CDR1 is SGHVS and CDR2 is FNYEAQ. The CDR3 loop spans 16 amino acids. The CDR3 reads CANSFLAGARPGELFF. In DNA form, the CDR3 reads TGTGCCAACAGCTTTCTAGCGGGGGCCCGCCCCGGGGAGCTGTTTTTT. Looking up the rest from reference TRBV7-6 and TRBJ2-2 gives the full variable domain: GAGVSQSPRYKVTKRGQDVALRCDPISGHVSLYWYRQALGQGPEFLTYFNYEAQQDKSGLPNDRFSAERPEGSISTLTIQRTEQRDSAMYRCANSFLAGARPGELFFGEGSRLTVL.

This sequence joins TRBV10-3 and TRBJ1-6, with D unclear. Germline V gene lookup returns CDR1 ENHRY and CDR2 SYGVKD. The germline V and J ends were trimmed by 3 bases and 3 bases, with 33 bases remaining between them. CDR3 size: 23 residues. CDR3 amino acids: CAISDGFGVREGHATNYNSPLHF. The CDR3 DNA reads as TGTGCCATCAGTGATGGCTTTGGGGTTAGGGAAGGTCACGCAACAAACTATAATTCACCCCTCCACTTT.

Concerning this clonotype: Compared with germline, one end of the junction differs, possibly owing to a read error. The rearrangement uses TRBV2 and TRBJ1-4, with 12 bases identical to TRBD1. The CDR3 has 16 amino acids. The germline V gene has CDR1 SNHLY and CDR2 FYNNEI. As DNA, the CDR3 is TGTGTCAGCAGGAGGGACAGGGGGCGCGATAATGAAAAACTGTTTTTT. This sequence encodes CVSRRDRGRDNEKLFF.

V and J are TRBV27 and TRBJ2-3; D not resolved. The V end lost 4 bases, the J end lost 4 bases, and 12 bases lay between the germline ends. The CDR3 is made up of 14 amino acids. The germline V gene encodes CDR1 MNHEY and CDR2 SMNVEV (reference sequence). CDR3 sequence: CASSSVPRADTQYF. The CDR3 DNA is TGTGCCAGCAGTTCGGTGCCCCGCGCAGATACGCAGTATTTT.